These 9 T cell receptor beta chains share one sample of origin, sequenced in a study of shared clonotypes between healthy human individuals. TCRdb keeps only in-frame clones here, not all; method: immunoSEQ multiplex PCR. The table shows approximately 2.1 million clones, with roughly 93% occurring only once. The source material was naive CD4+ T cells from PBMCs. Noted subset: CD45RA+ positively selected. All receptors derive from a man younger than 35 in good health. Some clones in this sample may be carry-over from other donors' samples.

Worth noting for this clone: At the DNA level, this CDR3 is encoded by other sequences in the same sample as well. The V gene is TRBV9, the J gene TRBJ2-3, with TRBD2 matching 7 bases. Trimming cost V 0 bases and J 2 bases; bases outside gene matches: 3. The CDR3 has 15 amino acids. Germline assignment: CDR1 SGDLS and CDR2 YYNGEE. The CDR3 protein is CASSVGLAATDTQYF. The CDR3 coding sequence is TGTGCCAGCAGCGTAGGTCTAGCGGCCACAGATACGCAGTATTTT.

As regards this clone: This CDR3 is also generated by other DNA sequences in the sample. The chain combines TRBV27 with TRBJ1-2; D might be TRBD1 (6 bases). Germline CDR1 MNHEY, CDR2 SMNVEV (reference sequence). Trimming cost V 6 bases and J 4 bases, with 12 bases left between them. This CDR3 has 13 amino acids. CDR3 DNA: TGTGCCAGCAGCTTCAGGGGAACCTATGGCTACACCTTC. Protein: CASSFRGTYGYTF.

The chain joins TRBV19 to TRBJ1-2; tentatively, D is TRBD1 (6 bases). V lost 8 bases, J lost 4 bases, and 26 bases lay in between. Looked up from germline, CDR1 is LNHDA and CDR2 is SQIVND (reference sequence). This CDR3 has 17 amino acids. The CDR3, as DNA: TGTGCCAGTGCGCCGGGACACTTTACTCCCCGCTCCTATGGCTACACCTTC. This translates into CASAPGHFTPRSYGYTF. The full variable domain, in which reference TRBV19 and TRBJ1-2 provide the parts outside the CDR3, is DGGITQSPKYLFRKEGQNVTLSCEQNLNHDAMYWYRQDPGQGLRLIYYSQIVNDFQKGDIAEGYSVSREKKESFPLTVTSAQKNPTAFYLCASAPGHFTPRSYGYTFGSGTRLTVV.

The rearrangement links TRBV7-2 to TRBJ1-1; D possibly corresponds to TRBD1 (5 bases). This CDR3 is 15 amino acids long. Germline CDR1 and CDR2: SGHTA and FQGNSA. With 5 bases removed from V and 6 bases from J, the gap between germline ends came to 19 bases. The CDR3 DNA is TGTGCCAGCAGCCTTCCCCAGGGATTGAGGGCTGAAGCTTTCTTT. Translated: CASSLPQGLRAEAFF.

V and J are TRBV5-4 and TRBJ1-2; D is perhaps TRBD1 (5 bases). The germline gives CDR1 SGHNT, CDR2 YYREEE (reference sequence). Trimming shortened V by 3 bases and J by 8 bases, and 17 bases separated the two germline ends. The CDR3 sequence is 14 residues long. The CDR3 DNA reads as TGTGCCAGCAGCTCCACTGGGGGTACCTGGGGCTACACCTTC. Translation: CASSSTGGTWGYTF. Supplemented by reference TRBV5-4 and TRBJ1-2, the full variable domain reads ETGVTQSPTHLIKTRGQQVTLRCSSQSGHNTVSWYQQALGQGPQFIFQYYREEENGRGNFPPRFSGLQFPNYSSELNVNALELDDSALYLCASSSTGGTWGYTFGSGTRLTVV.

This chain links TRBV7-2 with TRBJ2-2, with no clear D. CDR1 and CDR2 from the germline V gene are SGHTA and FQGNSA. Trimming pared 3 bases from V and 6 bases from J, leaving 17 bases between. This CDR3 comprises 16 residues. The CDR3 DNA is TGTGCCAGCAGCTTTGTTGGTTTGGGCCTCTCCGGGGAGCTGTTTTTT. This codes for CASSFVGLGLSGELFF.

The V and J genes are TRBV19 and TRBJ2-3; D not resolved. Germline V gene lookup returns CDR1 LNHDA and CDR2 SQIVND (reference sequence). This CDR3 spans 13 amino acids. Trimming removed 9 bases from V and 0 bases from J, with 10 bases in between. The CDR3 DNA reads TGTGCCAGCCGGTCCGGGAGCACAGATACGCAGTATTTT. This gives the protein CASRSGSTDTQYF.

This clone was seen more than once but under ten times. This sequence joins TRBV2 and TRBJ2-2; D is possibly TRBD1 (5 bases). Trimming pared 1 base from V and 5 bases from J, leaving 11 bases between. Germline loops: CDR1 SNHLY, CDR2 FYNNEI. This CDR3 region has 15 residues. CDR3 DNA sequence: TGTGCCAGCAGTGAAGGATTCGCAGGGACCGGGGAGCTGTTTTTT. Its protein product is CASSEGFAGTGELFF. Drawing the rest from reference TRBV2 and TRBJ2-2, the complete variable domain is EPEVTQTPSHQVTQMGQEVILRCVPISNHLYFYWYRQILGQKVEFLVSFYNNEISEKSEIFDDQFSVERPDGSNFTLKIRSTKLEDSAMYFCASSEGFAGTGELFFGEGSRLTVL.

This chain connects TRBV7-8 to TRBJ1-5; perhaps TRBD1 as D (6 bases). V lost 8 bases to trimming and J lost 0 bases, with 11 bases between them. Germline values: CDR1 SGHVS, CDR2 FQNEAQ. The CDR3 covers 14 residues. The CDR3 loop is CASGEGVSNQPQHF. CDR3 nucleotide sequence: TGTGCCAGCGGCGAGGGGGTTAGCAATCAGCCCCAGCATTTT.